Following are 21 T cell receptor beta chains from one sample sequenced in a study of shared clonotypes between healthy human individuals. Positive CCR7 selection of CD45RO-negative cells yielded the naive CD8 cells, and terminally differentiated effector memory CD45RA+ cells were excluded. The table came from immunoSEQ multiplex PCR; TCRdb's copy has only in-frame clones and leaves some out. The table records approximately 1.9 million clones, about 94% of them present only once. Sample: naive CD8+ T cells from PBMCs. The origin of the receptors is a man between 18 and 29 years old in good health. Some clones in this sample may be carry-over from other donors' samples.

With regard to this clone: Within the sample, other DNA sequences also encode this same CDR3. The chain links TRBV27 to TRBJ1-2, with D uncertain. V lost 0 bases and J lost 6, with 5 bases in between. The CDR3 length is 12 residues. Germline V gene lookup returns CDR1 MNHEY and CDR2 SMNVEV (reference sequence). In nucleotides, the CDR3 is TGTGCCAGCAGTTTATCCGGAGATGGCTACACCTTC. Translating gives CASSLSGDGYTF.

The CDR3 protein is CASSPRETSTGELFF. The CDR3 bases are TGTGCCAGCAGCCCACGGGAAACGAGTACCGGGGAGCTGTTTTTT. The V and J genes are TRBV28 and TRBJ2-2, with D possibly TRBD2 on 5 matching bases. The CDR3 spans 15 residues. CDR1 and CDR2 (germline): MDHEN, SYDVKM. V lost 6 bases to trimming and J lost 5 bases, with 16 bases between them.

The chain has TRBV4-1 and TRBJ2-7; TRBD1 aligns across 9 bases. Unmatched junction bases numbered 12, after V lost 2 bases and J lost 4 bases. This CDR3 contains 17 residues. Germline CDR1 MGHRA, CDR2 YSYEKL. CDR3 protein: CASSQRGQGKAVYEQYF. Written as DNA, the CDR3 is TGCGCCAGCAGCCAAAGGGGACAGGGAAAGGCGGTTTACGAGCAGTACTTC.

This clone was detected only a few times. The rearrangement uses TRBV5-5 and TRBJ1-3, with 9 bases aligning to TRBD1. The CDR3 runs 15 residues. The V segment lost 3 bases and the J segment 2 bases; nucleotides outside the gene matches: 3. Germline assignment: CDR1 SGHKS and CDR2 YYEKEE (reference sequence). CDR3 in DNA: TGTGCCAGCAGCTGGGGACAGGGCACTGGAAACACCATATATTTT. This sequence encodes CASSWGQGTGNTIYF.

This sequence joins TRBV2 and TRBJ1-1, with 8 bases aligning to TRBD1. V trimming: 9 bases; J trimming: 4 bases; junction bases outside the gene matches: 7. This CDR3 contains 13 residues. Germline CDR1 SNHLY, CDR2 FYNNEI. The CDR3 bases are TGTGCCAGATCGGACAGGGCTGGCACTGAAGCTTTCTTT. Protein product: CARSDRAGTEAFF.

This chain connects TRBV7-6 to TRBJ2-2; the match to TRBD2 covers 8 bases. This CDR3 region has 17 residues. V was clipped by 0 bases and J by 4 bases; unmatched bases: 7. Germline CDR1 reads SGHVS; CDR2 reads FNYEAQ. CDR3 loop: CASSLAELGTSTGELFF. In nucleotides, the CDR3 is TGTGCCAGCAGCTTAGCGGAATTAGGGACTAGCACCGGGGAGCTGTTTTTT.

This chain links TRBV27 with TRBJ1-2, with D unclear. The CDR3 contains 15 residues. Germline CDR1 reads MNHEY; CDR2 reads SMNVEV (reference sequence). The V gene lost 5 bases and the J gene lost 0 bases, with 13 bases spanning the gap. The CDR3 nucleotides are TGTGCCAGCAGTGCACTCTACCATCCTAACTATGGCTACACCTTC. As protein: CASSALYHPNYGYTF.

The chain joins TRBV5-5 to TRBJ2-7, with TRBD2 matching 7 bases. The CDR3 runs 12 residues. CDR1 SGHKS and CDR2 YYEKEE come from the germline V gene (reference sequence). V was clipped by 4 bases and J by 6 bases; unmatched bases: 4. As DNA, the CDR3 is TGTGCCAGCAGCGCCGGGGGGAGCGAGCAGTACTTC. This encodes CASSAGGSEQYF.

The chain joins TRBV11-2 to TRBJ2-2; D is perhaps TRBD1 or TRBD2 (6 bases each). The V gene's germline CDR1 is SGHAT and CDR2 FQNNGV. V lost 3 bases, J lost 4 bases, and 12 bases lay in between. This CDR3 has 15 amino acids. The DNA of the CDR3 is TGTGCCAGCAGCTTTCGGGGGCTGGGCACCGGGGAGCTGTTTTTT. It codes for CASSFRGLGTGELFF.

The rearrangement links TRBV7-9 to TRBJ1-2; 9 positions match TRBD1. V shed 5 bases and J 3 bases; nucleotides not matched to a gene: 7. This CDR3 has 15 amino acids. Germline CDR1 is SEHNR and CDR2 is FQNEAQ (reference sequence). CDR3 sequence reads: CASSQADRGDYGYTF. The CDR3 DNA reads as TGTGCCAGCAGCCAGGCGGACAGGGGCGACTATGGCTACACCTTC.

This clone was detected only once. CDR3 region: CASSLGAVEQYF. The CDR3 DNA reads as TGTGCCAGCAGCTTGGGGGCAGTCGAGCAGTACTTC. V usage is TRBV5-6 and J usage is TRBJ2-7; D unclear. Germline assignment: CDR1 SGHDT and CDR2 YYEEEE. The CDR3 runs 12 residues. V lost 0 bases and J lost 6, with 7 bases in between.

The chain links TRBV27 to TRBJ2-7; a possible D gene is TRBD2 (7 bases). The CDR3 spans 14 residues. The V end lost 5 bases, the J end lost 3 bases, and 14 bases lay between the germline ends. The V gene's germline CDR1 is MNHEY and CDR2 SMNVEV (reference sequence). This CDR3 is CASSPNREGYEQYF. The CDR3 DNA reads as TGTGCCAGCAGTCCTAACAGGGAGGGCTACGAGCAGTACTTC.

This chain joins TRBV30 and TRBJ1-4, with TRBD1 identical over 8 bases. CDR3 size: 14 residues. Germline CDR1 reads GTSNPN; CDR2 reads SVGIG (reference sequence). V trimming: 2 bases; J trimming: 6 bases; junction bases outside the gene matches: 5. The CDR3 DNA reads as TGTGCCTGGAGTCTCAGGGGGCCTTATGAAAAACTGTTTTTT. The encoded protein is CAWSLRGPYEKLFF. Complete variable domain (other parts from reference TRBV30 and TRBJ1-4): SQTIHQWPATLVQPVGSPLSLECTVEGTSNPNLYWYRQAAGRGLQLLFYSVGIGQISSEVPQNLSASRPQDRQFILSSKKLLLSDSGFYLCAWSLRGPYEKLFFGSGTQLSVL.

This chain uses TRBV11-3 with TRBJ1-2; D gene ambiguous. The V end lost 2 bases, the J end lost 1 base, and 11 bases lay between the germline ends. CDR1 is SGHNT and CDR2 is YENEEA in the germline V gene. The CDR3 covers 15 residues. The DNA for the CDR3 is TGTGCCAGCAGCTTATATCACAGCCTTAACTATGGCTACACCTTC. It encodes CASSLYHSLNYGYTF.

The chain couples TRBV19 to TRBJ2-1; a possible D gene is TRBD2 (5 bases). This CDR3 contains 14 residues. Trimming took 9 bases from V and 4 from J, leaving 16 bases between them. Germline assignment: CDR1 LNHDA and CDR2 SQIVND (reference sequence). The CDR3 spells CASRGKGNYNEQFF. In DNA form, the CDR3 reads TGTGCCAGCCGAGGGAAGGGAAATTACAATGAGCAGTTCTTC.

This clone was detected once. The chain has TRBV29-1 and TRBJ1-2; D is unresolved. V lost 3 bases and J lost 8, with 13 bases in between. The germline V gene has CDR1 SQVTM and CDR2 ANQGSEA. The CDR3 runs to 12 residues. The CDR3 DNA follows: TGCAGCGTTGATTTTGGGAGGCCGGGCTACACCTTC. This translates into CSVDFGRPGYTF.

The chain joins TRBV7-9 to TRBJ2-5; 13 nucleotides align to TRBD2. The CDR3 sequence is 18 residues long. Germline CDR1 is SEHNR and CDR2 is FQNEAQ (reference sequence). Losses at the gene ends were 3 bases for V and 5 bases for J; bases not matched to a gene: 12. CDR3 nucleotides: TGTGCCAGCAGCTTGACAATACTAGCGGGAGGGCCATGGGAGACCCAGTACTTC. It specifies CASSLTILAGGPWETQYF.

This chain links TRBV5-5 with TRBJ2-7; D remains unclear. The V gene's germline CDR1 is SGHKS and CDR2 YYEKEE (reference sequence). Trimming stripped 2 bases from V and 3 bases from J, with 12 bases between. This CDR3 comprises 14 residues. This chain's CDR3 is CASSFGSLDYEQYF. DNA of the CDR3: TGTGCCAGCAGCTTCGGTTCCTTAGACTACGAGCAGTACTTC. The full variable domain, its missing parts supplied by reference TRBV5-5 and TRBJ2-7, is DAGVTQSPTHLIKTRGQQVTLRCSPISGHKSVSWYQQVLGQGPQFIFQYYEKEERGRGNFPDRFSARQFPNYSSELNVNALLLGDSALYLCASSFGSLDYEQYFGPGTRLTVT.

The J gene is TRBJ2-7, the V gene TRBV7-2; tentatively, D is TRBD2 (6 bases). Trimming took 5 bases from V and 4 from J, leaving 24 bases between them. This CDR3 spans 17 amino acids. Per the germline V gene, CDR1 is SGHTA and CDR2 is FQGNSA. CDR3 residues: CASSPTTLAGSPYEQYF. The CDR3, as DNA: TGTGCCAGCAGCCCGACCACATTGGCGGGATCCCCGTACGAGCAGTACTTC.

CDR3 nucleotides: TGTGCCAGCAGCGACCAGGGACATTCCTACGAGCAGTACTTC. Translated: CASSDQGHSYEQYF. The chain links TRBV7-9 to TRBJ2-7, with a tentative D call TRBD1 (6 bases). This CDR3 is built from 14 residues. V was shortened by 5 bases and J by 1 base, with 12 bases between the two germline ends. Per the germline V gene, CDR1 is SEHNR and CDR2 is FQNEAQ (reference sequence).

The gene calls are TRBV6-6 and TRBJ2-7, with D perhaps assigned TRBD1 or TRBD2 (6 bases each). Germline loops: CDR1 MNHNY, CDR2 SVGAGI (reference sequence). This CDR3 is built from 14 residues. V dropped 2 bases and J dropped 2 bases, with 10 bases sitting between them. DNA for the CDR3: TGTGCCAGCAGTTACGGGGGGCCCCCCTACGAGCAGTACTTC. It yields the protein CASSYGGPPYEQYF.